A single sample is the source of the 12 T cell receptor beta chains below, sequenced in a study of T-cell memory formation after mild COVID-19. TCRdb ran MiXCR on the 5' RACE reads and lists one entry per CDR3 protein. The sample includes approximately 65,000 distinct CDR3 sequences, around 17% of them seen just once. Material: PBMCs or a T cell subset sorted from them (not recorded which). Receptors were obtained from an adult woman who had mild COVID-19 (a few samples of this study predate the infection). Cell type and time point are not known.

This clonotype was recorded many times. The rearrangement joins TRBV4-2 to TRBJ1-1; unclear D gene. Trimming removed 0 bases from V and 6 bases from J, with 11 bases in between. The germline gives CDR1 LGHNA, CDR2 YNFKEQ. The CDR3 is 14 residues long. Written as DNA, the CDR3 is TGTGCCAGCAGCCAAGATAGATCCGGACCTGAAGCTTTCTTT. This codes for CASSQDRSGPEAFF.

There are a few counts of this clonotype. This chain connects TRBV11-2 to TRBJ2-3; D may be TRBD2 (5 bases). Trimming cost V 3 bases and J 2 bases, with 12 bases left between them. Germline V CDR1 and CDR2: SGHAT, FQNNGV. CDR3 length: 15 amino acids. The CDR3 is CASSLEVSTTDTQYF. The CDR3 nucleotides read TGTGCCAGCAGCTTGGAGGTTAGCACCACAGATACGCAGTATTTT.

This clonotype was picked up a small number of times. This chain uses TRBV20-1 with TRBJ2-7; D unresolved. The V gene's germline CDR1 is DFQATT and CDR2 SNEGSKA (reference sequence). The CDR3 runs 14 residues. V lost 6 bases and J 2 bases, leaving 17 bases between the germline ends. The CDR3 nucleotides are TGCAGTGCCAACAATAAAAGAGCGCCCTACGAGCAGTACTTC. Its protein product is CSANNKRAPYEQYF.

The V and J genes are TRBV13 and TRBJ2-7; TRBD2 might be the D (5 bases). The CDR3 length is 16 residues. Trimming pared 5 bases from V and 2 bases from J, leaving 19 bases between. Germline lookup yields CDR1 PRHDT and CDR2 FYEKMQ (reference sequence). The CDR3 loop reads CASSGREGRDAYEQYF. DNA for the CDR3: TGTGCCAGCAGCGGTCGAGAGGGTAGGGATGCCTACGAGCAGTACTTC. The variable domain in full, with the rest retrieved from reference TRBV13 and TRBJ2-7, is AAGVIQSPRHLIKEKRETATLKCYPIPRHDTVYWYQQGPGQDPQFLISFYEKMQSDKGSIPDRFSAQQFSDYHSELNMSSLELGDSALYFCASSGREGRDAYEQYFGPGTRLTVT.

This clonotype turned up a few times. This rearrangement joins TRBV14 to TRBJ2-7, with 9 positions matching TRBD2. V lost 3 bases, J lost 2 bases, and 11 bases stayed unmatched. The CDR3 is made up of 17 amino acids. Per germline, CDR1 SGHDN and CDR2 FVKESK. The CDR3 region is CASSQEGLATFTYEQYF. CDR3 nucleotide sequence: TGTGCCAGCAGCCAGGAAGGACTAGCGACCTTTACCTACGAGCAGTACTTC.

This clonotype was seen a handful of times. V and J are TRBV29-1 and TRBJ2-6; D tentatively fits TRBD1 or TRBD2 (5 bases each). The V end was cut by 5 bases, the J end by 0 bases, with 11 bases between. This CDR3 spans 15 amino acids. The V gene's germline CDR1 is SQVTM and CDR2 ANQGSEA. The CDR3 region is CSVPSGSSGANVLTF. CDR3 bases: TGCAGCGTTCCGTCAGGGAGCTCTGGGGCCAACGTCCTGACTTTC.

The chain carries TRBV19 and TRBJ1-2; D not resolved. The V end was cut by 1 base, the J end by 7 bases, with 7 bases between. The germline gives CDR1 LNHDA, CDR2 SQIVND (reference sequence). The CDR3 is 12 amino acids. The CDR3 DNA follows: TGTGCCAGTAGTATAGCTGGGGTTGGCTACACCTTC. Encoded protein: CASSIAGVGYTF.

The rearrangement links TRBV30 to TRBJ1-5; D remains ambiguous. This CDR3 has 19 residues. Trimming pared 0 bases from V and 0 bases from J, leaving 21 bases between. CDR1 and CDR2 from the germline V gene are GTSNPN and SVGIG (reference sequence). Written as DNA, the CDR3 is TGTGCCTGGAGTGTACGGAGAATTGGGGAGTTTTATAGCAATCAGCCCCAGCATTTT. Translated, it gives CAWSVRRIGEFYSNQPQHF.

The V call is TRBV15, the J call TRBJ2-4, with no clear D. Germline V gene sequence: CDR1 LNHNV, CDR2 YYDKDF (reference sequence). This CDR3 contains 15 residues. V was pared by 1 base and J by 5 bases, with 12 bases between. In nucleotides, the CDR3 is TGTGCCACCAGCAGAGTCTCCGTCACGGAAAACATTCAGTACTTC. Translation gives CATSRVSVTENIQYF.

This clonotype was detected only a few times. The rearrangement links TRBV4-3 to TRBJ2-7, with unresolved D. Between the trimmed V and J ends, which lost 0 bases and 1 base, there was a span of 13 bases. This CDR3 is 16 amino acids long. CDR1 LGHNA and CDR2 YSLEER come from the germline V gene. Here the CDR3 DNA reads TGCGCCAGCAGCCAAGATAATGGGCTGTTTTCCTACGAGCAGTACTTC. Its protein product is CASSQDNGLFSYEQYF.

CDR3 sequence: CATSSRAPQDEQYF. CDR3 DNA sequence: TGTGCCACCAGTAGCCGGGCCCCTCAGGACGAGCAGTACTTC. The chain uses TRBV24-1 and TRBJ2-7; D is unresolved. V was clipped by 6 bases and J by 5 bases, with 16 bases between them. This CDR3 contains 14 residues. In germline, CDR1 is KGHDR, CDR2 SFDVKD.

This chain connects TRBV12-3 or TRBV12-4 to TRBJ2-4; D not certain. The CDR3 covers 15 residues. V was shortened by 8 bases and J by 1 base, with 15 bases between the two germline ends. The CDR3 coding sequence is TGTGCCAGCGACCTAGGGTGTTTGGCCAAAAACATTCAGTACTTC. It encodes CASDLGCLAKNIQYF.